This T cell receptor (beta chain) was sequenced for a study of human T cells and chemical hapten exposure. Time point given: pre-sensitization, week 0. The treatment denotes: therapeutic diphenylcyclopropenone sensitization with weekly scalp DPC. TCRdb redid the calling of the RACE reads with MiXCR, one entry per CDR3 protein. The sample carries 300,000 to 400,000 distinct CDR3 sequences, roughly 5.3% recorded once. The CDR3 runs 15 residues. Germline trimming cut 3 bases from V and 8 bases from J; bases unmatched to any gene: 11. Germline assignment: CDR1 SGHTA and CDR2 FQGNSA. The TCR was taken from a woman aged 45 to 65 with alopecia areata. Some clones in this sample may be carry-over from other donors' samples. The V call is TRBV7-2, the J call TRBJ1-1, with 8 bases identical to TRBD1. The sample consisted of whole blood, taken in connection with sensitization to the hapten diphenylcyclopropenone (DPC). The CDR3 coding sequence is TGTGCCAGCAGCTTTGGGACAGGCGCCAAGAGCGAAGCTTTCTTT. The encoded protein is CASSFGTGAKSEAFF.